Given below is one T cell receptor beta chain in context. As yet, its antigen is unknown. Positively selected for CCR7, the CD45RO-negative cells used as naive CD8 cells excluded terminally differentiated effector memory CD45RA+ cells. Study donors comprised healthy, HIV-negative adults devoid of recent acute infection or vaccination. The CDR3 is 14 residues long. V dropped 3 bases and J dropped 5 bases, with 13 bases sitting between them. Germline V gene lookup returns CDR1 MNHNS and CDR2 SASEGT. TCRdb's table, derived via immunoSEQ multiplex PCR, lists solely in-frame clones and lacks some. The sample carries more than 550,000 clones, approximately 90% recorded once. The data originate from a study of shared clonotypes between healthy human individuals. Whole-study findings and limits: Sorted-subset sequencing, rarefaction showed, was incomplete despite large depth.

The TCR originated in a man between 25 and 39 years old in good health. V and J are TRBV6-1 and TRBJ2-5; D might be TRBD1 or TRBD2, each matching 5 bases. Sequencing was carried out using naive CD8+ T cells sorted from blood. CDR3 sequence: CASSERTRGETQYF. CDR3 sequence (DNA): TGTGCCAGCAGTGAGCGGACAAGAGGGGAGACCCAGTACTTC.